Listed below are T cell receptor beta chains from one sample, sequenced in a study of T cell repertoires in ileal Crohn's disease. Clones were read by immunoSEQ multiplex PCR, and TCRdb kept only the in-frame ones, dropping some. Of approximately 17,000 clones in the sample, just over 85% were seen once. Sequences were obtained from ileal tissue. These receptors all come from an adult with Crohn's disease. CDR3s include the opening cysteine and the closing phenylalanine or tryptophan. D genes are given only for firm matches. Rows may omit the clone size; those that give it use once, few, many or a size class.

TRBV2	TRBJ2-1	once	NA	TGTGCCAGCCCGAGACAGGGAGGATCTGTCAATGAGCAGTTCTTC	CASPRQGGSVNEQFF
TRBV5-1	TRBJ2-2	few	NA	TGCGCCAGCAGCTTGCAGGCAGTAACGAACACCGGGGAGCTGTTTTTT	CASSLQAVTNTGELFF
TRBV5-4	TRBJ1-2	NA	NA	TGTGCCAGCAGCCCCGGACAGCTTGATGGCTACACCTTC	CASSPGQLDGYTF
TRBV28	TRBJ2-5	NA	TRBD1	TGTGCCAGCAGTTTGGGGACAGGGGTGGGTGAGACCCAGTACTTC	CASSLGTGVGETQYF
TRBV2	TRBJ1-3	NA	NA	TGTGCCAGCAGGGAGAGGGAGGGGGCTGGAAACACCATATATTTT	CASREREGAGNTIYF
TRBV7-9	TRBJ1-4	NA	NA	TGTGCCAGCAGCTTCACAGGTGAAAAACTGTTTTTT	CASSFTGEKLFF
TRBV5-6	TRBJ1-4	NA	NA	TGTGCCAGCACCGACGGAGGCTCGGCGGGAAAACTGTTTTTT	CASTDGGSAGKLFF
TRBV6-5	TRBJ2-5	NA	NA	TGTGCCAGCGCCGTCGGGGAGACCCAGTACTTC	CASAVGETQYF
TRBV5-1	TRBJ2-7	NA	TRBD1	TGCGCCAGCAGCTTCCAGGGGGCGGCCTACGAGCAGTACTTC	CASSFQGAAYEQYF
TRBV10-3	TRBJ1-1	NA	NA	TGTGCCATCAGCCTACAGGCGGGAGGCACTGAAGCTTTCTTT	CAISLQAGGTEAFF
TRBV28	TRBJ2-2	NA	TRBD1	TGTGCCAGCAGTCCGGGACAGGGTCCCACCGGGGAGCTGTTTTTT	CASSPGQGPTGELFF
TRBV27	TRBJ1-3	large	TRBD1	TGTGCCAGCGGATTCACAGGGGACGACTCTGGAAACACCATATATTTT	CASGFTGDDSGNTIYF
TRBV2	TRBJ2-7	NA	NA	TGTGCCAGCAGTGCTAGCTCCTACGAGCAGTACTTC	CASSASSYEQYF
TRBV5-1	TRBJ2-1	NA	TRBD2	TGCGCCAGCAGCTATTCAAGCGGGGAAAATGAGCAGTTCTTC	CASSYSSGENEQFF
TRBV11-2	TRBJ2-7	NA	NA	TGTGCCAGCAGCTTAGGGTACCAGGCTTCCTACGAGCAGTACTTC	CASSLGYQASYEQYF
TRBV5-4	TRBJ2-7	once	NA	TGTGCCAGCAGCTCACCGGGACATAACTACGAGCAGTACTTC	CASSSPGHNYEQYF
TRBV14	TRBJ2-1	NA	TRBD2	TGTGCCAGCAGCCCCCCAACTAGCGGGAGAAAGGGTGAGCAGTTCTTC	CASSPPTSGRKGEQFF
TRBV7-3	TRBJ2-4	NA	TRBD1	TGTGCCAGCAGGAGGGCCGGGACAGGTGCTGGGTGGGACAAAAACATTCAGTACTTC	CASRRAGTGAGWDKNIQYF
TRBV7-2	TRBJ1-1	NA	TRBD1	TGTGCCAGCAGCTTGTTCGGGACAGCGAACACTGAAGCTTTCTTT	CASSLFGTANTEAFF
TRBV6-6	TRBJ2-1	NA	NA	TGTGCCAGCAGTTACTCGGTCGGGGAGCAGTTCTTC	CASSYSVGEQFF
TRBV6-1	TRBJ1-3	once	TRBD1	TGTGCCAGCAGTGTCTCCACGACAGGGTCTTCTAAGAGCTCTGGAAACACCATATATTTT	CASSVSTTGSSKSSGNTIYF
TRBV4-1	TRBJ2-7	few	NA	TGCGCCAGCAGCCAAGACGGGGAGACACGGCAGTACTTC	CASSQDGETRQYF
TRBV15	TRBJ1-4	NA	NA	TGTGCCACCAGCAGAGGGAGGATTAATGAAAAACTGTTTTTT	CATSRGRINEKLFF
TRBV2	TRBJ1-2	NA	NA	TGTGCCAGCAGTGAAGGAACAGGGCGAAGTAGCTACACCTTC	CASSEGTGRSSYTF
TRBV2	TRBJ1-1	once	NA	TGTGCCAGCAGTGAAGCAGGTAGGGGCGCCACTGAAGCTTTCTTT	CASSEAGRGATEAFF
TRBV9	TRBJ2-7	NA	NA	TGTGCCAGCAGCTCCAACTTGGGGACTTCATTTCCCTACGAGCAGTACTTC	CASSSNLGTSFPYEQYF
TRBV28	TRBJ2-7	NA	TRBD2	TGTGCCAGCAAAGTAATGTCTAGCGGAAGCTCCTACGAGCAGTACTTC	CASKVMSSGSSYEQYF
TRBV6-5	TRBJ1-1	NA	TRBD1	TGTGCCAGCAGCTCCCGGACAGGGAACACTGAAGCTTTCTTT	CASSSRTGNTEAFF
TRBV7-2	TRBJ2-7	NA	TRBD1	TGTGCCAGCAGCCAAGCAGGGGGCTACGAGCAGTACTTC	CASSQAGGYEQYF
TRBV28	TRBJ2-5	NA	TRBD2	TGTGCCAGCAGTTTAGCGGGGGGTGTACACGGGGAGACCCAGTACTTC	CASSLAGGVHGETQYF
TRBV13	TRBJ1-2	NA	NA	TGTGCCAGCAGCTCAACGGGGGGTAGCTATGGCTACACCTTC	CASSSTGGSYGYTF
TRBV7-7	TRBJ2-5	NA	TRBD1	TGTGCTAGCAGCTTAGGGAGGGGACAGGGGATGGGAGAGACCCAGTACTTC	CASSLGRGQGMGETQYF
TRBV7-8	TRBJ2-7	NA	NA	TGTGCCAGCAGCCCAGGGGGACTAGGGGGAGAGCTCCTTAACTACGAGCAGTACTTC	CASSPGGLGGELLNYEQYF
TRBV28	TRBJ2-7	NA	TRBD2	TGTGCCAGCGGCCCCGGCGGGAGTGTTGGCGAGCAGTACTTC	CASGPGGSVGEQYF
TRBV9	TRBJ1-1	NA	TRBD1	TGTGCCAGCAGCCCAACAGGGGATCGAGTCACTGAAGCTTTCTTT	CASSPTGDRVTEAFF
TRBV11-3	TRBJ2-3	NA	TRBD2	TGTGCCAGCAGCTTAGATGGCGGGAGGGCCACAGATACGCAGTATTTT	CASSLDGGRATDTQYF
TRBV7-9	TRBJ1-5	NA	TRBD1	TGTGCCAGCAGCTCGGGAACAGGGGATCATCAGCCCCAGCATTTT	CASSSGTGDHQPQHF